Presented here are 20 T cell receptor beta chains from one specimen sequenced in a study of shared clonotypes between healthy human individuals. TCRdb keeps only in-frame clones here, not all; method: immunoSEQ multiplex PCR. The sample has just over 2,000,000 clones, 85% to 95% seen once. The sequenced material came from naive CD4+ T cells sorted from blood. As to subset: CD45RA+ positively selected. Every receptor here comes from a man aged 18 to 29 in good health.

The CDR3: CASSLFQGLGYTF. DNA for the CDR3: TGTGCCAGCAGCTTGTTTCAGGGTTTGGGCTACACCTTC. This chain links TRBV5-4 with TRBJ1-2; the D gene is possibly TRBD1 (5 bases). The CDR3 contains 13 residues. V lost 1 base, J lost 8 bases, and 12 bases lay in between. CDR1 and CDR2 from the germline V gene are SGHNT and YYREEE (reference sequence).

The chain employs TRBV9 and TRBJ2-7; either TRBD1 or TRBD2 may supply D (5 bases each). Germline CDR1 and CDR2: SGDLS and YYNGEE. The germline V and J ends were trimmed by 0 bases and 6 bases, with 10 bases remaining between them. The CDR3 covers 13 residues. The CDR3 DNA reads as TGTGCCAGCAGCGTAGAGAATGGGGGCGAGCAGTACTTC. As protein: CASSVENGGEQYF.

This rearrangement joins TRBV11-2 to TRBJ1-4, with D unclear. Germline V lookup: CDR1 SGHAT, CDR2 FQNNGV. CDR3 size: 17 residues. V dropped 4 bases and J dropped 0 bases, with 15 bases sitting between them. CDR3 loop: CASSSPNWTTTNEKLFF. The CDR3 DNA sequence: TGTGCCAGCAGCTCTCCCAATTGGACGACAACTAATGAAAAACTGTTTTTT.

The chain uses TRBV6-1 and TRBJ1-6; 10 nucleotides agree with TRBD1. The CDR3 runs 12 residues. The germline V gene has CDR1 MNHNS and CDR2 SASEGT. The CDR3 reads CAGQGNNSPLHF. CDR3 coding DNA: TGTGCGGGACAGGGGAATAATTCACCCCTCCACTTT.

The CDR3 spells CASSARDRFSAFF. In nucleotides, the CDR3 is TGCGCCAGCAGCGCCCGGGACAGGTTTAGTGCTTTCTTT. The chain joins TRBV5-1 to TRBJ1-1; 8 bases map to TRBD1. CDR1 is SGHRS, CDR2 YFSETQ, per germline. This CDR3 is built from 13 residues. J gave up 11 bases and V 4 bases, and 10 bases lay outside the gene matches.

The chain joins TRBV6-1 to TRBJ2-7; 7 bases are a match to TRBD1. This CDR3 has 16 residues. The V and J ends lost 4 bases and 3 bases, in that order; junction bases with no gene match: 12. Germline V CDR1 and CDR2: MNHNS, SASEGT. This CDR3 reads CASSAYESQGVYEQYF. DNA for the CDR3: TGTGCCAGCAGTGCATATGAGAGCCAGGGGGTCTACGAGCAGTACTTC.

This clone was counted once. V is TRBV7-2 and J is TRBJ2-1, with TRBD2 as a possible D gene (6 bases). The CDR3 is made up of 16 amino acids. The V gene lost 3 bases and the J gene lost 2 bases, with 14 bases spanning the gap. The germline gives CDR1 SGHTA, CDR2 FQGNSA. CDR3 in DNA: TGTGCCAGCAGCTTCGGGCGGGACCCAACCTACAATGAGCAGTTCTTC. This translates into CASSFGRDPTYNEQFF.

The chain couples TRBV30 to TRBJ1-5, with D tentatively TRBD1 (5 bases). V was clipped by 8 bases and J by 2 bases, with 16 bases between them. The germline V gene encodes CDR1 GTSNPN and CDR2 SVGIG (reference sequence). This CDR3 spans 14 amino acids. Written as DNA, the CDR3 is TGTGCCAGTAGTATGGTACAGGGCAATCAGCCCCAGCATTTT. The encoded protein is CASSMVQGNQPQHF.

Regarding this clone: Other DNA sequences in the sample encode the same CDR3. The chain joins TRBV5-1 to TRBJ1-3, with D uncertain. Germline CDR1 reads SGHRS; CDR2 reads YFSETQ. Deletions cut 1 base from V and 1 base from J, with 6 bases between. This CDR3 is 14 amino acids long. CDR3 sequence (DNA): TGCGCCAGCAGCTTGCCCGGATCTGGAAACACCATATATTTT. Amino acid sequence: CASSLPGSGNTIYF.

The J gene is TRBJ1-2, the V gene TRBV28, with unresolved D. This CDR3 region has 14 residues. Germline lookup yields CDR1 MDHEN and CDR2 SYDVKM. With 2 bases removed from V and 6 bases from J, the gap between germline ends came to 13 bases. The CDR3 DNA is TGTGCCAGCAGTTTACTGGGTTTTCTTCATGGCTACACCTTC. It translates to CASSLLGFLHGYTF.

The V gene is TRBV29-1, the J gene TRBJ1-1; weak D call: TRBD1 (5 bases). This CDR3 contains 13 residues. Germline CDR1 SQVTM, CDR2 ANQGSEA. The V end lost 6 bases, the J end lost 4 bases, and 15 bases lay between the germline ends. As DNA, the CDR3 is TGCAGCGTAACTCAGGGAGGGAGCACTGAAGCTTTCTTT. Translation gives CSVTQGGSTEAFF.

J is TRBJ2-7 and V is TRBV14; D perhaps matches TRBD2 (6 bases). This CDR3 has 15 residues. Looked up from germline, CDR1 is SGHDN and CDR2 is FVKESK. Deletions cut 4 bases from V and 0 bases from J, with 13 bases between. The CDR3, as DNA: TGTGCCAGCAGCCCCAGGGCGGGGTACTCCTACGAGCAGTACTTC. Residues: CASSPRAGYSYEQYF.

The rearrangement uses TRBV5-4 and TRBJ1-1; no clear D. Between the trimmed V and J ends, which lost 2 bases and 0 bases, there was a span of 11 bases. Germline values: CDR1 SGHNT, CDR2 YYREEE (reference sequence). CDR3 length equals 15 residues. The chain's CDR3 is CASSLGKQMNTEAFF. The CDR3 bases are TGTGCCAGCAGCTTAGGGAAACAAATGAACACTGAAGCTTTCTTT. The full variable domain, completed using reference TRBV5-4 and TRBJ1-1, is ETGVTQSPTHLIKTRGQQVTLRCSSQSGHNTVSWYQQALGQGPQFIFQYYREEENGRGNFPPRFSGLQFPNYSSELNVNALELDDSALYLCASSLGKQMNTEAFFGQGTRLTVV.

The chain links TRBV5-4 to TRBJ1-1; no clear D. CDR1 and CDR2 from the germline V gene are SGHNT and YYREEE (reference sequence). Trimming took 9 bases from V and 1 from J, leaving 7 bases between them. The CDR3 totals 11 residues. DNA of the CDR3: TGTGCCATTGTGGGGAACACTGAAGCTTTCTTT. It specifies CAIVGNTEAFF.

The genes are TRBV29-1 and TRBJ2-1; 9 nucleotides align to TRBD2. J lost 6 bases, V lost 7 bases, and 19 bases had no gene match. Germline V CDR1 and CDR2: SQVTM, ANQGSEA. CDR3 length: 17 amino acids. The CDR3 sequence is CSAKAGGRALSTNEQFF. CDR3 in DNA: TGCAGCGCGAAAGCGGGCGGGAGGGCCCTTTCCACCAATGAGCAGTTCTTC.

The rearrangement joins TRBV4-1 to TRBJ2-2; 14 bases map to TRBD2. CDR1 is MGHRA and CDR2 is YSYEKL in the germline V gene. Trimming removed 1 base from V and 0 bases from J; junction bases left unmatched: 1. CDR3 size: 18 residues. The CDR3 DNA reads as TGCGCCAGCAGCCAAGGGGGACTAGCGGGGGCGAACACCGGGGAGCTGTTTTTT. Translating it yields CASSQGGLAGANTGELFF.

In DNA form, the CDR3 reads TGTGCCAGCAGTTACTCGGCAAAGAGCTCTGGAAACACCATATATTTT. It translates to CASSYSAKSSGNTIYF. The chain is built from TRBV6-6 and TRBJ1-3; the D is unclear. This CDR3 is built from 16 residues. Germline CDR1 and CDR2: MNHNY and SVGAGI (reference sequence). Trimming took 0 bases from V and 0 from J, leaving 9 bases between them.

As for this clone: This sample includes further DNA sequences coding for the same CDR3. This chain uses TRBV5-4 with TRBJ2-1; 8 bases match TRBD2. With V trimmed by 4 bases and J by 7 bases, 1 base remained unmatched. The CDR3 totals 12 residues. Per germline, CDR1 SGHNT and CDR2 YYREEE (reference sequence). Written as DNA, the CDR3 is TGTGCCAGCAGCCGCGGGGGGAATGAGCAGTTCTTC. Protein sequence: CASSRGGNEQFF.

The rearrangement links TRBV4-3 to TRBJ2-3; 7 nucleotides align to TRBD1. The germline gives CDR1 LGHNA, CDR2 YSLEER. The CDR3 extends over 16 amino acids. V shed 5 bases, J shed 2 bases, and the junction held 10 bases outside the gene matches. The CDR3 DNA follows: TGCGCCAGCAGCTCACAGGGGTCGACTTTCACAGATACGCAGTATTTT. Translated: CASSSQGSTFTDTQYF.

This sequence joins TRBV5-6 and TRBJ2-7; the D is unclear. CDR3 length: 11 amino acids. V dropped 8 bases and J dropped 0 bases, with 6 bases sitting between them. Germline CDR1 SGHDT, CDR2 YYEEEE. CDR3 sequence: CASQSSYEQYF. DNA for the CDR3: TGTGCCAGTCAGAGCTCCTACGAGCAGTACTTC.